A single sample gave rise to the 11 T cell receptor beta chains below, sequenced in a study of cytomegalovirus exposure and HLA in healthy donors. In the PCR, 60 Vbeta and 13 Jbeta primers were used. Method: immunoSEQ multiplex PCR; TCRdb's copy keeps in-frame clones and lacks some. The table lists about 220,000 clones, more than 65% of them singletons. Sequencing was done on a sample of PBMCs. The receptor source for this set is a young man in good health and CMV-seronegative.

The rearrangement links TRBV19 to TRBJ2-3; 8 bases align to TRBD2. Germline V CDR1 and CDR2: LNHDA, SQIVND (reference sequence). CDR3 length: 14 residues. Losses at the gene ends were 11 bases for V and 4 bases for J; bases not matched to a gene: 11. CDR3 nucleotides: TGTGCCTCGTCAGCGGCGGGAGGCCCAGATACGCAGTATTTT. Residues: CASSAAGGPDTQYF.

V gene TRBV15 combines with J gene TRBJ2-7; 9 nucleotides line up with TRBD2. V lost 3 bases, J lost 4 bases, and 10 bases stayed unmatched. The germline CDR1 and CDR2 sequences are LNHNV and YYDKDF (reference sequence). CDR3 size: 16 residues. Here the CDR3 DNA reads TGTGCCACCAGCAGGGGCCGGGGACTAGCTGGTTACGAGCAGTACTTC. Protein product: CATSRGRGLAGYEQYF. Together with reference TRBV15 and TRBJ2-7, the CDR3 gives the full variable domain: DAMVIQNPRYQVTQFGKPVTLSCSQTLNHNVMYWYQQKSSQAPKLLFHYYDKDFNNEADTPDNFQSRRPNTSFCFLDIRSPGLGDTAMYLCATSRGRGLAGYEQYFGPGTRLTVT.

The chain links TRBV7-2 to TRBJ2-1; the match to TRBD1 covers 9 bases. This CDR3 is 14 amino acids long. V was clipped by 6 bases and J by 2 bases; unmatched bases: 2. The germline V gene has CDR1 SGHTA and CDR2 FQGNSA. CDR3 nucleotide sequence: TGTGCCAGCAGAGACAGGGGGGCCTACAATGAGCAGTTCTTC. It translates to CASRDRGAYNEQFF.

The rearrangement links TRBV28 to TRBJ2-4; 9 bases map to TRBD1. V dropped 7 bases and J dropped 4; count of bases not matched to a gene: 14. This CDR3 has 17 residues. The germline V gene encodes CDR1 MDHEN and CDR2 SYDVKM. The chain's CDR3 is CASTYSGDREVKNIQYF. For the CDR3, the DNA is TGTGCCAGCACCTATTCAGGGGACAGGGAGGTGAAAAACATTCAGTACTTC.

This CDR3 reads CASSEEAVSAYEQYF. The CDR3 coding sequence is TGTGCCAGCAGTGAAGAAGCTGTCAGCGCCTACGAGCAGTACTTC. V gene TRBV2 combines with J gene TRBJ2-7, with D hard to call. Per the germline V gene, CDR1 is SNHLY and CDR2 is FYNNEI. Trimming removed 1 base from V and 2 bases from J, with 12 bases in between. The CDR3 totals 15 residues.

J is TRBJ2-7 and V is TRBV11-2, with 9 bases aligning to TRBD1. CDR1 is SGHAT and CDR2 is FQNNGV in the germline V gene. Trimming cost V 5 bases and J 5 bases; bases outside gene matches: 7. The CDR3 totals 14 residues. The CDR3 is CASSAWTGENEQYF. As DNA, the CDR3 is TGTGCCAGCAGCGCATGGACAGGGGAAAACGAGCAGTACTTC.

This CDR3 is CASSTSGGRPGAFF. The CDR3 coding sequence is TGTGCCAGCAGTACCTCGGGGGGGCGACCCGGGGCTTTCTTT. This rearrangement joins TRBV28 to TRBJ1-1; D is possibly TRBD1 (6 bases). The V end lost 5 bases, the J end lost 11 bases, and 21 bases lay between the germline ends. Germline assignment: CDR1 MDHEN and CDR2 SYDVKM. CDR3 size: 14 residues.

The CDR3 DNA reads as TGTGCCATCAGTGTTGGGACAGGGGTTTATCAGCCCCAGCATTTT. As protein: CAISVGTGVYQPQHF. J is TRBJ1-5 and V is TRBV10-3, with 10 positions matching TRBD1. After removal of 4 bases from V and 5 bases from J, the junction contained 5 bases not matched to a gene. Per germline, CDR1 ENHRY and CDR2 SYGVKD. The CDR3 has 15 residues.

The rearrangement uses TRBV13 and TRBJ1-1, with 7 nucleotides matching TRBD1. This CDR3 is 15 amino acids long. CDR1 is PRHDT and CDR2 is FYEKMQ in the germline V gene (reference sequence). V dropped 5 bases and J dropped 4; count of bases not matched to a gene: 10. CDR3 loop: CASSLYRGWPTEAFF. In DNA, the CDR3 is TGTGCCAGCAGCCTATACAGGGGTTGGCCCACTGAAGCTTTCTTT.

The chain uses TRBV6-5 and TRBJ2-5; the match to TRBD2 covers 7 bases. Germline-derived CDR1 and CDR2 are MNHEY and SVGAGI. After removal of 0 bases from V and 11 bases from J, the junction contained 12 bases not matched to a gene. The CDR3 is made up of 15 amino acids. CDR3 DNA: TGTGCCAGCAGTTACTCGGGGGGAGGGCCGGGTGAGCAGTACTTC. Translating gives CASSYSGGGPGEQYF.

This chain connects TRBV11-2 to TRBJ1-2; maybe TRBD1 (6 bases). Germline lookup yields CDR1 SGHAT and CDR2 FQNNGV. Trimming removed 1 base at V and 8 bases at J, with 26 bases between. This CDR3 region has 18 residues. The CDR3 nucleotides are TGTGCCAGCAGCTTAGGATTGGAACAGGGTCTTCGGTCGAGGGGCTACACCTTC. Protein product: CASSLGLEQGLRSRGYTF.